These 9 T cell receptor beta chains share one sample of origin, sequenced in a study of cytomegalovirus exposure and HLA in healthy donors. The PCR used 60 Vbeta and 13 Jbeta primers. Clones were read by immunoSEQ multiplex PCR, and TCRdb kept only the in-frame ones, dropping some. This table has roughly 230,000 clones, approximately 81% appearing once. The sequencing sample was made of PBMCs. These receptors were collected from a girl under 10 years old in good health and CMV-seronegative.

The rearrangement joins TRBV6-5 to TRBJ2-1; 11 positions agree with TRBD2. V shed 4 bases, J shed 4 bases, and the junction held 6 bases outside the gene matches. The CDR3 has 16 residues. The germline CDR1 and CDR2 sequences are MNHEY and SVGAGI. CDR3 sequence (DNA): TGTGCCAGCAGTTCTTCCGGGACTAGCGGTTACAATGAGCAGTTCTTC. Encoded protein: CASSSSGTSGYNEQFF.

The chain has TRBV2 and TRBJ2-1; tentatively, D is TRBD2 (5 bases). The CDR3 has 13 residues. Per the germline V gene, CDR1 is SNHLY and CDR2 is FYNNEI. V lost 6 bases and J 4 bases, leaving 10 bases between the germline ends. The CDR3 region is CASRFRDYNEQFF. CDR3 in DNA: TGTGCCAGCAGGTTCCGGGATTACAATGAGCAGTTCTTC.

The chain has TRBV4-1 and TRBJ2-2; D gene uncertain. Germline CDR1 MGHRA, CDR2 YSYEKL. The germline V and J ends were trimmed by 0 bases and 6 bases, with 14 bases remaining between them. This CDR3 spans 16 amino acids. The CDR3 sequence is CASSQDVTTVPGELFF. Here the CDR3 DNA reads TGCGCCAGCAGCCAAGATGTAACCACAGTCCCCGGGGAGCTGTTTTTT.

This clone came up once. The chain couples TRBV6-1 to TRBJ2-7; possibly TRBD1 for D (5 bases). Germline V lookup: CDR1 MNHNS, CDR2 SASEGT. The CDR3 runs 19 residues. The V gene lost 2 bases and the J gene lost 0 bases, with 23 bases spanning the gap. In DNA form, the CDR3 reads TGTGCCAGCAGTGAATCCAAAACGGAAAACAGGTTCCGCTCCTACGAGCAGTACTTC. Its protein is CASSESKTENRFRSYEQYF.

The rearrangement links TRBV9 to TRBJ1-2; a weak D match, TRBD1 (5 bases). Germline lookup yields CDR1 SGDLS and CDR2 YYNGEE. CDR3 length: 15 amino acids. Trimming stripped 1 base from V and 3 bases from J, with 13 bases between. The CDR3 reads CASSVRADNHYGYTF. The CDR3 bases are TGTGCCAGCAGCGTAAGGGCGGACAACCACTATGGCTACACCTTC.

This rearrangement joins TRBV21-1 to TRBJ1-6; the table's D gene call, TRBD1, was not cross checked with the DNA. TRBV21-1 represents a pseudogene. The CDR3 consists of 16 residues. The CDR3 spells CASSKSLERQNSPLHF. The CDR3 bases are TGTGCCAGCAGCAAATCCCTTGAGAGACAGAATTCACCCCTCCACTTT.

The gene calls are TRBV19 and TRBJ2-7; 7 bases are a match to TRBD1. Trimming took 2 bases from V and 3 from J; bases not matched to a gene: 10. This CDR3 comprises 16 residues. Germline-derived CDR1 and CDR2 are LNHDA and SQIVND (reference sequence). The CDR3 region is CASSIKASGGVYEQYF. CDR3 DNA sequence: TGTGCCAGTAGTATAAAGGCGTCAGGGGGAGTCTACGAGCAGTACTTC.

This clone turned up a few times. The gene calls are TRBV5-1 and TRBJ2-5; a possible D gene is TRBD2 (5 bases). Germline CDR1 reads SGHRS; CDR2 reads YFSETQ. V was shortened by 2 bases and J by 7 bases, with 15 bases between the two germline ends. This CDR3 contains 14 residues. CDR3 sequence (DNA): TGCGCCAGCAGCTTAGAACTAGACTGGGGGACCCAGTACTTC. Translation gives CASSLELDWGTQYF.

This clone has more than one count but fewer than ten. CDR3 in DNA: TGCAGCGCCTTACAGGGGTTTGTAACTGAAGCTTTCTTT. It specifies CSALQGFVTEAFF. The V call is TRBV29-1, the J call TRBJ1-1; 7 bases match TRBD1. Per the germline V gene, CDR1 is SQVTM and CDR2 is ANQGSEA. Unmatched junction bases numbered 10, after V lost 7 bases and J lost 5 bases. The CDR3 consists of 13 residues.